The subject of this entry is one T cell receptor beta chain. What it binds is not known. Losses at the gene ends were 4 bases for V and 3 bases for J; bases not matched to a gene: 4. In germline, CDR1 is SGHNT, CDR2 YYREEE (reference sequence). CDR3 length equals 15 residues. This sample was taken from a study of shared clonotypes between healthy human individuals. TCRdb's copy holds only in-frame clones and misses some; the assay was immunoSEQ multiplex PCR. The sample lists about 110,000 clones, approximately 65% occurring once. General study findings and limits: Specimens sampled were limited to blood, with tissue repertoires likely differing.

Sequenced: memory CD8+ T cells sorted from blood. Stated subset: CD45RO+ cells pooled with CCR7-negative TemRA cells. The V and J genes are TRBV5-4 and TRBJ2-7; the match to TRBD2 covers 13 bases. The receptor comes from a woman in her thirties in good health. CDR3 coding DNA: TGTGCCAGCAGCCGACTAGCGGGAGGAAGCTACGAGCAGTACTTC. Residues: CASSRLAGGSYEQYF. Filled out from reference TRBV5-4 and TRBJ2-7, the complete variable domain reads ETGVTQSPTHLIKTRGQQVTLRCSSQSGHNTVSWYQQALGQGPQFIFQYYREEENGRGNFPPRFSGLQFPNYSSELNVNALELDDSALYLCASSRLAGGSYEQYFGPGTRLTVT.